This T cell receptor (beta chain) was sequenced for a study of long-term antiretroviral therapy in people with HIV. Assay version v3.0 of immunoSEQ was used, and it was run at survey level. Some clones are missing from TCRdb's copy, which holds only in-frame ones; the method was immunoSEQ multiplex PCR. The sample shows roughly 28,000 clones, roughly 96% of them seen only once. Trimming shortened V by 4 bases and J by 1 base, and 7 bases separated the two germline ends. There are 13 residues in the CDR3. Germline CDR1 is MNHNS and CDR2 is SASEGT. Source: unsorted PBMCs, taken 5.3 years after starting antiretroviral therapy. The sequence came from a young man with HIV. This chain links TRBV6-1 with TRBJ2-5, with D unclear. The chain's CDR3 is CASSGHLQETQYF. The DNA for the CDR3 is TGTGCCAGCAGTGGACACCTCCAAGAGACCCAGTACTTC.